This T cell receptor beta chain was retrieved from a study of PD-1 blockade in classical Hodgkin lymphoma (dated by TCRdb to 2019 to 2021). Study-wide context: Nivolumab dosing was 3 mg/kg intravenously every 2 weeks, continuing until either disease progression or unacceptable toxicity. The study used CyTOF and TCR beta sequencing to define a peripheral blood immune signature of response to PD-1 blockade in classical Hodgkin lymphoma.

This clone occurred a few times. The antigen it recognizes is unknown. It has no much larger one-base neighbor in the sample; base qualities were not kept. V loses 4 bases of germline sequence and J loses 3 bases, and the interval between the two ends is 22 bases. Via the germline V gene (reference sequence), CDR1 is GTSNPN and CDR2 SVGIG. The cysteine opens and the phenylalanine closes a CDR3 of 17 amino acids. Left in the record is the CDR3 DNA by itself, 51 bases read in frame from the first base. The meaning of the sample's time point label: cycle 1 day 1 (C1D1), immediately before nivolumab initiation. Every trial patient had relapsed following autologous stem cell transplantation, and prior brentuximab vedotin exposure was what differed among cohorts A, B and C. The trial cohort included fewer than 65 patients with relapsed/refractory classical Hodgkin lymphoma, and each patient had a best overall response of complete response, partial response or progressive disease. In the multi-cohort phase II CheckMate 205 trial, trial patients received single-agent nivolumab. Best overall response was determined by an independent review committee according to the 2007 International Working Group response criteria. PBMCs from the trial were collected at three points: immediately before nivolumab initiation (C1D1), and during therapy at cycle 2 day 1 and cycle 4 day 1. After peripheral blood was drawn into 8 mL Vacutainer Cell Preparation Tubes, PBMCs were isolated by centrifugation and then cryopreserved.

General conclusions and limits of the study: Among trial patients, those achieving complete response had baseline diversity similar to that of newly diagnosed patients, while diversity was significantly lower in partial responders and progressors. Lower diversity was seen in patients whose nivolumab began less than 1 year after ASCT, and these patients were left out of later analyses so that immune reconstitution would not confound the results. Baseline TCR diversity was reported to be lower in newly diagnosed patients than in healthy donors and to be lower still in relapsed/refractory patients. A significant rise by C4D1 was seen in CD4+ but not CD8+ TCR diversity (p=0.0027 vs p=0.16), with the rise being most apparent in complete responders (p=0.02). Only a single clinical trial cohort was studied, and what caused the repertoire differences, possibly disease activity or prior therapy, remained undefined.

Genomic DNA was isolated using the Qiagen DNeasy kit from unsorted PBMCs as well as from negatively selected CD4+ and CD8+ fractions. TCR beta CDR3 regions were amplified by immunoSEQ multiplex PCR using primers annealing to V and J segments. A synthetic immune receptor repertoire was used to minimize amplification bias, and any remaining bias was removed computationally after sequencing. In the paper's pipeline: Custom Python scripts were used to quantify repertoire diversity as the Shannon entropy index. Unsorted, CD4+ and CD8+ repertoires were examined separately, except in combined analyses, for which CD4+ and CD8+ sequences were merged in silico. Clonal expansion was defined as a frequency increase of at least 2-fold after treatment compared with C1D1, and clones undetected at baseline were assigned a pseudocount of 0.5. Clones with 0 or 1 copy at C1D1 were defined as singleton clones, while clones with 2 or more copies were defined as non-singleton clones. By matching protein sequences in sorted samples from the same patient, clones expanded in unsorted samples were annotated as CD4+, CD8+ or unknown. Wilcoxon tests on paired samples were used to test diversity changes from C1D1 to C4D1. Not all clones reach the TCRdb copy of this immuneACCESS table, which keeps in-frame sequences only. Checked studies attribute under half of the gap to unresolved V genes and leave the rest unexplained. V and J calls plus clone size are reproduced from that table; the DNA served to infer D and trimming. The sample profile shows about 62,000 clones; 88% of them were found once. The biggest ten clones account for under 15% of the sample.

This TCR derives from a human donor with classical Hodgkin lymphoma. The source material was peripheral blood mononuclear cells (PBMCs), sampled at baseline. The sequence is built from TRBV30 and TRBJ1-5, with no reliable assignment of the D segment. The encoded CDR3 is CAWNPKAGFGDNQPQHF. The sequenced DNA is TGTGCCTGGAATCCAAAAGCGGGATTCGGGGACAATCAGCCCCAGCATTTT.